Below, 18 T cell receptor beta chains from the same sample are listed, as sequenced in a study of T-cell reconstitution after alpha-beta-depleted transplantation in children. Unique molecular identifiers were built into the TCRbeta library. MiXCR, applied by TCRdb to the PCR reads, yields one record per CDR3 protein. The data show over 400,000 distinct CDR3 sequences, about 40% seen once. The sequences come from PBMCs, collected before TCRalphabeta/CD19-depleted stem cell transplant. These receptors were obtained from a girl aged 2 to 10 with aplastic anemia, due to receive a stem cell transplant.

Only a few counts were recorded for this clonotype. The chain carries TRBV28 and TRBJ2-1; the match to TRBD2 covers 9 bases. Germline CDR1 MDHEN, CDR2 SYDVKM. The CDR3 spans 20 residues. The ends lost 5 bases at V and 0 bases at J; junction bases unmatched: 17. The CDR3 is CASSRPLASGAHFSYNEQFF. In DNA form, the CDR3 reads TGTGCCAGCAGTCGACCCCTAGCTAGCGGGGCCCATTTCTCCTACAATGAGCAGTTCTTC.

This sequence joins TRBV7-6 and TRBJ2-1; D remains ambiguous. Germline V gene sequence: CDR1 SGHVS, CDR2 FNYEAQ. Trimming pared 5 bases from V and 5 bases from J, leaving 7 bases between. The CDR3 has 12 amino acids. CDR3 coding DNA: TGTGCCAGCAGCCCAATCGACAATGAGCAGTTCTTC. Encoded protein: CASSPIDNEQFF.

This chain connects TRBV6-5 to TRBJ1-3, with D hard to call. Germline-derived CDR1 and CDR2 are MNHEY and SVGAGI. The CDR3 covers 14 residues. The ends were cut back, 2 bases at V and 2 bases at J, with 7 bases in the middle. The CDR3 bases are TGTGCCAGCAGTTACGTCTCCCCTGGAAACACCATATATTTT. Translation gives CASSYVSPGNTIYF.

This clonotype was picked up a small number of times. The chain combines TRBV5-1 with TRBJ2-6, with a possible D match to TRBD1 (5 bases). This CDR3 has 17 residues. The V end lost 4 bases, the J end lost 0 bases, and 14 bases lay between the germline ends. Germline values: CDR1 SGHRS, CDR2 YFSETQ. In nucleotides, the CDR3 is TGCGCCAGCAGCACGACACCCAGGGCCTCTGGGGCCAACGTCCTGACTTTC. As protein: CASSTTPRASGANVLTF.

J is TRBJ2-1 and V is TRBV7-6, with D unresolved. The CDR3 totals 13 residues. V was clipped by 4 bases and J by 14 bases, with 18 bases between them. Germline assignment: CDR1 SGHVS and CDR2 FNYEAQ. The CDR3 protein is CASSSYKITGEFF. The DNA of the CDR3 is TGTGCCAGCAGCTCGTACAAGATCACTGGGGAGTTCTTC.

This clonotype has a single count. The chain recombines TRBV7-9 with TRBJ1-5; D gene unclear. Trimming pared 2 bases from V and 5 bases from J, leaving 4 bases between. Germline CDR1 SEHNR, CDR2 FQNEAQ (reference sequence). The CDR3 has 12 amino acids. The CDR3 nucleotides read TGTGCCAGCAGCTTACCTGATCAGCCCCAGCATTTT. Translated, it gives CASSLPDQPQHF.

The rearrangement links TRBV20-1 to TRBJ2-1; D remains ambiguous. With 4 bases removed from V and 4 bases from J, the gap between germline ends came to 14 bases. The CDR3 loop spans 14 amino acids. Germline CDR1 and CDR2: DFQATT and SNEGSKA (reference sequence). Here the CDR3 reads CSANDEQSYNEQFF. The CDR3 nucleotides are TGCAGTGCTAACGACGAACAGTCTTACAATGAGCAGTTCTTC.

This chain connects TRBV2 to TRBJ2-7; 10 bases line up with TRBD2. V lost 6 bases and J lost 5; bases outside the gene matches: 4. CDR1 SNHLY and CDR2 FYNNEI come from the germline V gene. The CDR3 totals 13 residues. CDR3 loop: CASRAGGPDEQYF. The CDR3 DNA reads as TGTGCCAGCAGAGCGGGAGGGCCCGACGAGCAGTACTTC.

This clonotype was found many times. The genes are TRBV20-1 and TRBJ2-4; 8 nucleotides match TRBD2. Looked up from germline, CDR1 is DFQATT and CDR2 is SNEGSKA (reference sequence). CDR3 length equals 16 residues. The trim removed 2 bases at V and 0 bases at J, leaving 6 bases unmatched. CDR3 sequence (DNA): TGCAGTGCTAGACCCTTTAGCGGGGTAGCCAAAAACATTCAGTACTTC. Its protein is CSARPFSGVAKNIQYF.

This clonotype was counted ten times or more. This chain joins TRBV11-2 and TRBJ2-1; 8 bases map to TRBD2. The CDR3 is made up of 12 amino acids. The germline CDR1 and CDR2 sequences are SGHAT and FQNNGV. V dropped 8 bases and J dropped 10; count of bases not matched to a gene: 7. The CDR3 nucleotides read TGTGCCAGCGCTATGGCGGGAGGCGAGCAGTTCTTC. Residues: CASAMAGGEQFF.

The chain is built from TRBV20-1 and TRBJ1-2, with D possibly being TRBD1 (6 bases). CDR1 is DFQATT, CDR2 SNEGSKA, per germline (reference sequence). The CDR3 totals 12 residues. The ends were cut back, 1 base at V and 8 bases at J, with 11 bases in the middle. CDR3 sequence reads: CSARGGGHGYTF. CDR3 nucleotide sequence: TGCAGTGCTAGAGGGGGGGGGCACGGCTACACCTTC.

This chain joins TRBV7-6 and TRBJ2-7; D is unclear. In germline, CDR1 is SGHVS, CDR2 FNYEAQ. CDR3 length: 14 residues. Between the trimmed V and J ends, which lost 1 base and 2 bases, there was a span of 9 bases. CDR3 DNA sequence: TGTGCCAGCAGCTTAGGCACTATTACCTACGAGCAGTACTTC. Protein: CASSLGTITYEQYF.

The rearrangement uses TRBV20-1 and TRBJ2-5, with 7 bases lining up with TRBD2. The V gene's germline CDR1 is DFQATT and CDR2 SNEGSKA (reference sequence). Trimming at V came to 3 bases and at J to 2 bases, leaving 3 bases not matched to a gene. CDR3 length equals 13 residues. CDR3: CSASPGGQETQYF. The CDR3 nucleotides are TGCAGTGCTAGTCCGGGGGGACAAGAGACCCAGTACTTC.

The J gene is TRBJ2-5, the V gene TRBV11-2; 10 bases fit TRBD2. This CDR3 comprises 15 residues. From germline, CDR1 is SGHAT and CDR2 FQNNGV. V gave up 4 bases and J gave up 1 base; unmatched junction bases: 3. CDR3 loop: CASSSGTSVQETQYF. The DNA of the CDR3 is TGTGCCAGCAGCTCTGGGACTAGCGTCCAAGAGACCCAGTACTTC.

The chain has TRBV20-1 and TRBJ2-1; 9 nucleotides agree with TRBD2. Per the germline V gene, CDR1 is DFQATT and CDR2 is SNEGSKA (reference sequence). V trimming: 1 base; J trimming: 7 bases; junction bases outside the gene matches: 20. The CDR3 is 19 amino acids. The CDR3 sequence is CSARVRLAAQYLRSNEQFF. CDR3 sequence (DNA): TGCAGTGCTAGAGTTCGACTAGCGGCACAGTACTTGAGAAGTAATGAGCAGTTCTTC.

There are many counts of this clonotype. This chain joins TRBV7-9 and TRBJ2-7, with D unresolved. Germline values: CDR1 SEHNR, CDR2 FQNEAQ (reference sequence). Between the trimmed V and J ends, which lost 5 bases and 1 base, there was a span of 6 bases. The CDR3 has 12 residues. Here the CDR3 reads CASSGESYEQYF. DNA for the CDR3: TGTGCCAGCAGCGGAGAGTCCTACGAGCAGTACTTC.

The rearrangement uses TRBV7-9 and TRBJ1-3; no reliable D call. This CDR3 has 14 amino acids. With 0 bases removed from V and 8 bases from J, the gap between germline ends came to 11 bases. The germline V gene encodes CDR1 SEHNR and CDR2 FQNEAQ (reference sequence). CDR3 residues: CASSLARVSDTIYF. In DNA, the CDR3 is TGTGCCAGCAGCTTAGCGCGTGTTTCGGACACCATATATTTT.

The genes are TRBV4-2 and TRBJ1-6, with TRBD1 as a possible D gene (5 bases). CDR3 size: 15 residues. Trimming removed 1 base from V and 9 bases from J, with 13 bases in between. The germline V gene has CDR1 LGHNA and CDR2 YNFKEQ. CDR3 amino acids: CASSQGAQAGSPLHF. For the CDR3, the DNA is TGTGCCAGCAGCCAAGGGGCACAGGCGGGTTCACCCCTCCACTTT.